This TCR beta chain was captured in a study of type 1 regulatory T cells. Overall study: T-allo10 is an in vitro-generated, Tr1-enriched CD4 T cell product specific for alloantigen. Study-level points and caveats: Tr1 cells had a more restricted TCR repertoire than non-Tr1 cells.

Notes on this clonotype: The antigen is unknown.

Each CDR3 protein gets one entry after TCRdb re-called the reads with MiXCR. The repertoire includes 60,000 to 70,000 distinct CDR3 sequences, around 49% of them detected once, and approximately 2% sits in the top ten. The CDR3 sequence is 14 residues long. V was trimmed by 7 bases and J by 0 bases, leaving 10 bases between them. Germline assignment: CDR1 SGHRS and CDR2 YFSETQ. The source is a human donor in good health. The sample comprised cultured non-Tr1 T cells, either the whole culture or a sorted T cell fraction (not recorded which). The rearrangement joins TRBV5-1 to TRBJ2-2; D ambiguous. The CDR3 region is CASSSTANTGELFF. As DNA, the CDR3 is TGCGCCAGCTCTTCGACCGCGAACACCGGGGAGCTGTTTTTT.